The clone carrying this T cell receptor beta chain was recorded many times. Primers used for first-strand cDNA, a TRAV- and TRBV-specific set, covered both alpha and beta chains. With a V-primer adapter and a constant-region primer, TCRs were amplified for approximately 19 PCR cycles. TCRdb used MiXCR to reprocess the reads, holding one entry per CDR3 protein. Among about 60,000 distinct CDR3 sequences listed, under 30% were seen once. In germline, CDR1 is SNHLY, CDR2 FYNNEI. Trimming took 3 bases from V and 9 from J, leaving 15 bases between them. This CDR3 contains 15 residues. Time point of the sample: before trial treatment. The source of the sample is a study of low-dose radiotherapy and immunotherapy resistance in tumors. Study-level background: Participants in Cohort 2 were given 1 Gy per fraction every two weeks, for 13 Gy over 26 weeks.

This sequence was found in a male donor with prostate cancer. The specimen comprised PBMCs, sampled before treatment. J is TRBJ1-6 and V is TRBV2; D is undetermined. This CDR3 is CASSDSQGGSSPLHF. CDR3 bases: TGTGCCAGCAGTGACAGCCAAGGTGGGAGTTCACCCCTCCACTTT.